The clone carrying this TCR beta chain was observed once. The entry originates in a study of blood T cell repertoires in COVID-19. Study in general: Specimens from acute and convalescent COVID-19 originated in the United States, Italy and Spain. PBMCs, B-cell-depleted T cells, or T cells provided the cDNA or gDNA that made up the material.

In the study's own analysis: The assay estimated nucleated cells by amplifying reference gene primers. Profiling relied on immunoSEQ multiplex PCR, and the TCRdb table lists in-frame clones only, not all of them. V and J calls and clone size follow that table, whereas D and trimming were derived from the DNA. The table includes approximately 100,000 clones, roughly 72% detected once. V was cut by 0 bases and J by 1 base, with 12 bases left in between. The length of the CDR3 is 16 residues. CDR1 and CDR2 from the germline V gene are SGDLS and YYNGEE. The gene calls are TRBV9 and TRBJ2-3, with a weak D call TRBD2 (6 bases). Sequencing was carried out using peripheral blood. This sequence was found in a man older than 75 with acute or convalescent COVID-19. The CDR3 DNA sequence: TGTGCCAGCAGCGTAGCTGGGACTCCCGGCACAGATACGCAGTATTTT. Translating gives CASSVAGTPGTDTQYF.